Below, one T cell receptor (beta chain) is given with its context. This specimen comes from a study of blood T cell repertoires in COVID-19. Trimming took 2 bases from V and 2 from J; bases not matched to a gene: 9. Germline-derived CDR1 and CDR2 are MGHRA and YSYEKL. The CDR3 has 16 residues. Some clones are missing from TCRdb's copy, which holds only in-frame ones; the method was immunoSEQ multiplex PCR. The profile shows 250,000 to 300,000 clones, under 95% of them singletons. The TCR sequence derives from a woman in her forties with acute COVID-19. This chain connects TRBV4-1 to TRBJ2-7; TRBD2 aligns across 7 bases. The source material was PBMCs or T cells enriched from blood (not recorded which). The CDR3 spells CASSQQPGLPAYEQYF. The CDR3 nucleotides are TGCGCCAGCAGCCAACAACCGGGACTACCGGCCTACGAGCAGTACTTC.